What follows are 10 T cell receptor beta chains derived from one specimen sequenced in a study of blood T cell repertoires in COVID-19 (dated by TCRdb to between 2020 and 2021). The library was generated by the immunoSEQ multiplex PCR assay. The immuneACCESS repertoire file appears here via TCRdb, limited to in-frame rearrangements. These files lack a portion of the clones; in checked studies, under half of the deficit traces to unresolved V genes, and the cause of the others is not known. The sample includes some 280,000 clones, with about 91% observed a single time. The ten largest make up around an eighth of the sample. Sequencing input: peripheral blood. Source of these receptors: an older woman with acute or convalescent COVID-19.

The chain has TRBV6-5 and TRBJ1-4, with D perhaps TRBD1 (6 bases). This CDR3 region has 13 residues. Germline CDR1 is MNHEY and CDR2 is SVGAGI. Trimming stripped 7 bases from V and 7 bases from J, with 13 bases between. CDR3 sequence: CASNSRTAEKLFF. CDR3 in DNA: TGTGCCAGCAATTCCCGGACAGCTGAAAAACTGTTTTTT.

This chain uses TRBV4-3 with TRBJ2-1, with D tentatively TRBD1 (5 bases). The CDR3 extends over 14 amino acids. Germline CDR1 and CDR2: LGHNA and YSLEER. V lost 0 bases and J 6 bases, leaving 9 bases between the germline ends. In nucleotides, the CDR3 is TGCGCCAGCAGCCAAGATAGGGGTTTCAATGAGCAGTTCTTC. It encodes CASSQDRGFNEQFF.

The genes are TRBV19 and TRBJ1-5, with 8 bases fitting TRBD1. This CDR3 comprises 15 residues. From germline, CDR1 is LNHDA and CDR2 SQIVND (reference sequence). The V gene end was trimmed by 6 bases and the J gene end by 1 base; junction bases not matched to a gene: 5. The CDR3 loop is CASRTTGESNQPQHF. In nucleotides, the CDR3 is TGTGCCAGTAGGACGACAGGGGAAAGCAATCAGCCCCAGCATTTT.

As to this clone: The identical CDR3 is also encoded by other nucleotide sequences in the sample. CDR3 in amino acids: CASSLAENYGYTF. CDR3 DNA sequence: TGTGCCAGCAGTCTTGCAGAAAACTATGGCTACACCTTC. The chain recombines TRBV2 with TRBJ1-2; D unclear. Germline V gives CDR1 SNHLY, CDR2 FYNNEI. Trimming stripped 5 bases from V and 2 bases from J, with 9 bases between. There are 13 residues in the CDR3.

This CDR3 reads CASSPMNPVRSYNEQFF. As DNA, the CDR3 is TGTGCCAGCAGCCCAATGAACCCCGTGCGGTCCTACAATGAGCAGTTCTTC. This chain joins TRBV14 and TRBJ2-1; no clear D. The CDR3 spans 17 residues. Trimming took off 4 bases at V and 1 base at J, with 17 bases between the two ends. In germline, CDR1 is SGHDN, CDR2 FVKESK.

The chain carries TRBV5-3 and TRBJ2-7; 9 bases agree with TRBD1. TRBV5-3 is placed among ORFs of uncertain function. V lost 6 bases, J lost 10 bases, and 17 bases stayed unmatched. The CDR3 is 15 amino acids. CDR3 loop: CARTRPKTGQGHQYF. The CDR3 DNA sequence: TGTGCCAGAACTCGGCCCAAAACCGGACAGGGGCATCAGTACTTC.

The J gene is TRBJ2-1, the V gene TRBV7-2; D is unresolved. The germline V gene encodes CDR1 SGHTA and CDR2 FQGNSA. V lost 5 bases and J lost 8, with 13 bases in between. The CDR3 loop spans 13 amino acids. Here the CDR3 DNA reads TGTGCCAGCAGCACATCTAGAATTGATGAGCAGTTCTTC. It is translated as CASSTSRIDEQFF.

The chain links TRBV14 to TRBJ1-2; 7 bases map to TRBD1. The CDR3 extends over 14 amino acids. With V trimmed by 5 bases and J by 5 bases, 8 bases remained unmatched. The V gene's germline CDR1 is SGHDN and CDR2 FVKESK. The CDR3 DNA reads TGTGCCAGCAGCGACCGACAGGGCCTTTATGGCTACACCTTC. This encodes CASSDRQGLYGYTF.

V is TRBV14 and J is TRBJ2-1; 10 bases line up with TRBD2. This CDR3 contains 16 residues. From germline, CDR1 is SGHDN and CDR2 FVKESK. The J segment lost 0 bases and the V segment lost 2 bases, leaving 1 base of the junction unmatched. The CDR3 protein is CASSQPSGSSYNEQFF. The CDR3 nucleotides read TGTGCCAGCAGCCAACCTAGCGGGAGCTCCTACAATGAGCAGTTCTTC.

This chain joins TRBV6-1 and TRBJ1-6; 12 nucleotides agree with TRBD1. Germline V gene data show CDR1 as MNHNS and CDR2 as SASEGT. The CDR3 has 20 amino acids. V was clipped by 4 bases and J by 9 bases; unmatched bases: 19. CDR3 coding DNA: TGTGCCAGCAGTGCCCGGGGGGAGCCGGGACAGGGGGCTATTGGTTCACCCCTCCACTTT. It codes for CASSARGEPGQGAIGSPLHF.